This T cell receptor (beta chain) is from a study of blood T cell repertoires in COVID-19. Background on the study: Researchers got acute and convalescent COVID-19 samples from the United States, Italy and Spain.

Here immunoSEQ multiplex PCR was the method, and the copy in TCRdb shows in-frame clones only, minus some. The repertoire holds about 94,000 clones, with about four fifths as singletons. V was cut by 2 bases and J by 4 bases, with 11 bases left in between. Germline values: CDR1 ENHRY, CDR2 SYGVKD. The CDR3 has 14 residues. Sequences were obtained from peripheral blood. The source of this sequence is a man between 60 and 70 years old with acute or convalescent COVID-19. This rearrangement joins TRBV10-3 to TRBJ1-2, with a weak D call TRBD1 (6 bases). The CDR3 loop reads CAISEAQGGYGYTF. CDR3 DNA sequence: TGTGCCATCAGTGAGGCACAGGGCGGCTATGGCTACACCTTC.